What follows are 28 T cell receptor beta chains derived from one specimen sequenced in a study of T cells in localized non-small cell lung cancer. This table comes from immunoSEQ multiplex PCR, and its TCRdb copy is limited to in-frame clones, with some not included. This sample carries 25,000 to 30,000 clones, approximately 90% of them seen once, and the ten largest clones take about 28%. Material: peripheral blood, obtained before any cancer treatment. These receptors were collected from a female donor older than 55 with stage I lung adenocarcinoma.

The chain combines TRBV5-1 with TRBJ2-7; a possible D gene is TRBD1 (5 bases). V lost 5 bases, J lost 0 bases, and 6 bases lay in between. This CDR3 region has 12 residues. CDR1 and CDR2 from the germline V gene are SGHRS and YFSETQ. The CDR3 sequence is CASSQGSYEQYF. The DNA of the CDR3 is TGCGCCAGCAGTCAGGGCTCCTACGAGCAGTACTTC.

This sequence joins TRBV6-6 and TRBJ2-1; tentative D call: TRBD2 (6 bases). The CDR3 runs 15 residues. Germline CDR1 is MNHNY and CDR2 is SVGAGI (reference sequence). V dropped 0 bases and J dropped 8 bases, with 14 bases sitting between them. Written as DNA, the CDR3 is TGTGCCAGCAGTTACTCGGCGGGATGGGGCTATGAGCAGTTCTTC. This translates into CASSYSAGWGYEQFF.

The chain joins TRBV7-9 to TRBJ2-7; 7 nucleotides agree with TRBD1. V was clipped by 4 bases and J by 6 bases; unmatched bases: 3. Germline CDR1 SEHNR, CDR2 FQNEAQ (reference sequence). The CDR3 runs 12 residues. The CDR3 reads CASSSGTAEQYF. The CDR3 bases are TGTGCCAGCAGCTCGGGGACAGCCGAGCAGTACTTC.

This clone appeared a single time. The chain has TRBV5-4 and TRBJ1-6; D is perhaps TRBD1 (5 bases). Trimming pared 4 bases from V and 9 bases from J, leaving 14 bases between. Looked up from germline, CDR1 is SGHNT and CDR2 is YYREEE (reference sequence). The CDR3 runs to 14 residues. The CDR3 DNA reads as TGTGCCAGCAGCCCCTACAGGACTCCTTCACCCCTCCACTTT. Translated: CASSPYRTPSPLHF.

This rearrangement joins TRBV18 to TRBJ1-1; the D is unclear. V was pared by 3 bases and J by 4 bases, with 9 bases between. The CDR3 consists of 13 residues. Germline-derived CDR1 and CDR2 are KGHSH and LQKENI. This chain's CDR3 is CASSPSQPTEAFF. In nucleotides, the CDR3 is TGTGCCAGCTCACCGTCTCAGCCCACTGAAGCTTTCTTT.

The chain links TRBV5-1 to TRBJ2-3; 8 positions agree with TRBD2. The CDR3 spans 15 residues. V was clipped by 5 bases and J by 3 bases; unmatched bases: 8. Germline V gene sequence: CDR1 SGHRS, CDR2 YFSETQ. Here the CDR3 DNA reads TGCGCCAGCAGTGAGGGACTAGATATAACAGATACGCAGTATTTT. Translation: CASSEGLDITDTQYF. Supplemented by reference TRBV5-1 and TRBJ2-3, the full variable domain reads KAGVTQTPRYLIKTRGQQVTLSCSPISGHRSVSWYQQTPGQGLQFLFEYFSETQRNKGNFPGRFSGRQFSNSRSEMNVSTLELGDSALYLCASSEGLDITDTQYFGPGTRLTVL.

This chain's CDR3 is CASSVLQGSGANVLTF. Here the CDR3 DNA reads TGTGCCAGCAGTGTACTACAGGGTTCTGGGGCCAACGTCCTGACTTTC. This chain connects TRBV6-1 to TRBJ2-6, with a weak D call TRBD1 (6 bases). The CDR3 consists of 16 residues. V was shortened by 4 bases and J by 1 base, with 11 bases between the two germline ends. The germline gives CDR1 MNHNS, CDR2 SASEGT.

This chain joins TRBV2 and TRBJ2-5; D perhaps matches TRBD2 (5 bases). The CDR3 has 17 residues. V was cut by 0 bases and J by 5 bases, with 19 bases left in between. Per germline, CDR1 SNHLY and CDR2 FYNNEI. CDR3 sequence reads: CASSEAPLGAGGETQYF. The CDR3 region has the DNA TGTGCCAGCAGTGAAGCCCCCCTCGGCGCGGGCGGGGAGACCCAGTACTTC.

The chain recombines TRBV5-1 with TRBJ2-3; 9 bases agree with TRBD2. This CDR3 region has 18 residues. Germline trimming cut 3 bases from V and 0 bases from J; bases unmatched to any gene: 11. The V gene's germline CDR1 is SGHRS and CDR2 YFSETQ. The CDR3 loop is CASSSRLAGTLSTDTQYF. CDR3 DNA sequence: TGCGCCAGCAGCTCACGGCTAGCGGGGACTCTTAGCACAGATACGCAGTATTTT.

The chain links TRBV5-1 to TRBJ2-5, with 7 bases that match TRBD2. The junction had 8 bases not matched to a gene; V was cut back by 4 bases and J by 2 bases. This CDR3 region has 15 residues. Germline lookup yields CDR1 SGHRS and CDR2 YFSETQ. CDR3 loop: CASSGTTGGQETQYF. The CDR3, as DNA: TGCGCCAGCAGCGGGACCACGGGGGGACAAGAGACCCAGTACTTC.

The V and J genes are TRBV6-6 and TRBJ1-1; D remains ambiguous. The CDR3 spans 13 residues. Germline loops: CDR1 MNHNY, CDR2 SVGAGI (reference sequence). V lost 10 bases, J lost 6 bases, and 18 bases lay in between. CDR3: CATDETPVAEAFF. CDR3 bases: TGTGCCACCGACGAAACCCCTGTCGCTGAAGCTTTCTTT.

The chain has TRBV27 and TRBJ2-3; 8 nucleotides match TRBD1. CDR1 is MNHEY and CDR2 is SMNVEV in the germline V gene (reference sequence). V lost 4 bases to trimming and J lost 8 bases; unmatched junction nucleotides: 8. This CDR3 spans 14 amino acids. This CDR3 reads CASSSRDRSFTQYF. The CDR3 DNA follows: TGTGCCAGCAGTTCGCGGGACAGGAGTTTTACGCAGTATTTT.

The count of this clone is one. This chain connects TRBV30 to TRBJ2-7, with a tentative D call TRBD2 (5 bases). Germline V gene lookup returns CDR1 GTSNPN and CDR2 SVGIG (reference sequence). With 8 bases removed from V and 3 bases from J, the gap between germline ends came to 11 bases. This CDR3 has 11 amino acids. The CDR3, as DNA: TGTGCCAGAGCGGCAGACTACGAGCAGTACTTC. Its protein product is CARAADYEQYF.

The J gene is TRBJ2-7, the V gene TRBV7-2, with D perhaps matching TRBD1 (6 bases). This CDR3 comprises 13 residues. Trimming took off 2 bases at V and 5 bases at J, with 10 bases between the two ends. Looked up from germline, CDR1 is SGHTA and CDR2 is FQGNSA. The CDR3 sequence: CASSLPRGNEQYF. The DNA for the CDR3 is TGTGCCAGCAGCTTACCCAGGGGAAACGAGCAGTACTTC. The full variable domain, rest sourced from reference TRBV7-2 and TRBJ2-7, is GAGVSQSPSNKVTEKGKDVELRCDPISGHTALYWYRQSLGQGLEFLIYFQGNSAPDKSGLPSDRFSAERTGGSVSTLTIQRTQQEDSAVYLCASSLPRGNEQYFGPGTRLTVT.

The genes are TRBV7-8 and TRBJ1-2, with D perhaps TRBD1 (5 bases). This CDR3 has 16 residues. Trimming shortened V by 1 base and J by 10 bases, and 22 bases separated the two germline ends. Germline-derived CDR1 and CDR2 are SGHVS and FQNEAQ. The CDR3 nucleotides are TGTGCCAGCAGCTTAGGCATTTGGACACCGGGCGGGGTCTACACCTTC. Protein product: CASSLGIWTPGGVYTF.

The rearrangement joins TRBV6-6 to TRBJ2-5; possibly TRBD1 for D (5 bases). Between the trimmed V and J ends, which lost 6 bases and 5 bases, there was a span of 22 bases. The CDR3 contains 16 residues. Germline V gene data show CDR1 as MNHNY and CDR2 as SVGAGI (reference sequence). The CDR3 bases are TGTGCCAGCAGCCCTCAGGGCTCTGCTACGTGGGAGACCCAGTACTTC. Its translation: CASSPQGSATWETQYF.

The CDR3 nucleotides are TGCGCCAGCAGCCTGGGACTAGCGGGTAAATATGAGCAGTTCTTC. Translation: CASSLGLAGKYEQFF. This chain joins TRBV5-1 and TRBJ2-1; TRBD2 matches at 12 bases. J lost 8 bases, V lost 4 bases, and 7 bases had no gene match. Germline loops: CDR1 SGHRS, CDR2 YFSETQ. This CDR3 has 15 residues.

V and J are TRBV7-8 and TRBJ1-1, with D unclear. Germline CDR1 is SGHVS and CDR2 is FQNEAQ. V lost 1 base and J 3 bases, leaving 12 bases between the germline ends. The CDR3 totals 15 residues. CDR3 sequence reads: CASSLVSGDYTEAFF. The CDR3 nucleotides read TGTGCCAGCAGCTTAGTTTCAGGTGACTACACTGAAGCTTTCTTT. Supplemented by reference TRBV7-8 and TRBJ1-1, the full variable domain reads GAGVSQSPRYKVAKRGQDVALRCDPISGHVSLFWYQQALGQGPEFLTYFQNEAQLDKSGLPSDRFFAERPEGSVSTLKIQRTQQEDSAVYLCASSLVSGDYTEAFFGQGTRLTVV.

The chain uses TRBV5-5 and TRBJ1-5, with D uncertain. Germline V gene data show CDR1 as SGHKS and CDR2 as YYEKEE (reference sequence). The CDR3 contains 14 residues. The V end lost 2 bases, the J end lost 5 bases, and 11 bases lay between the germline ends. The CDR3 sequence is CASSFSVRDQPQHF. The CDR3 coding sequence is TGTGCCAGCAGCTTTTCCGTTCGGGATCAGCCCCAGCATTTT.

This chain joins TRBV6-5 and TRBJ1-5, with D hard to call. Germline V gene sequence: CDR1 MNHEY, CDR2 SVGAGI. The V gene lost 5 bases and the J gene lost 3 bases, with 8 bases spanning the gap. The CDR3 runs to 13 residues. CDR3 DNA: TGTGCCAGCAGTCTCCAGGTCAATCAGCCCCAGCATTTT. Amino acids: CASSLQVNQPQHF.

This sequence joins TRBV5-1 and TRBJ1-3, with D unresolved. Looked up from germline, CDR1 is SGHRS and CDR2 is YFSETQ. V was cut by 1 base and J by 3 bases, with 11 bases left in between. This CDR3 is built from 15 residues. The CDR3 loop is CASSLSGNIGNTIYF. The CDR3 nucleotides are TGCGCCAGCAGCTTGTCCGGGAATATTGGAAACACCATATATTTT.

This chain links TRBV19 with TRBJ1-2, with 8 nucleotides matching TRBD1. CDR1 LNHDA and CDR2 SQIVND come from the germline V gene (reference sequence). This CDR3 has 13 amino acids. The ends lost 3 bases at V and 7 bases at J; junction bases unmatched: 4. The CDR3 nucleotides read TGTGCCAGTAGTATGACAGGGGAAGCTGGCTACACCTTC. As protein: CASSMTGEAGYTF.

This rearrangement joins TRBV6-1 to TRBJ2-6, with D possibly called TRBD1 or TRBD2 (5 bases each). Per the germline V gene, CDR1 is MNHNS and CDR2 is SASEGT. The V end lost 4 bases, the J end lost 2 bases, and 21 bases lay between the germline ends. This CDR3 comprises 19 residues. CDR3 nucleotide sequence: TGTGCCAGCAGTGTTCCCGTAGGAAGGGGAGTGACTGGGGCCAACGTCCTGACTTTC. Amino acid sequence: CASSVPVGRGVTGANVLTF.

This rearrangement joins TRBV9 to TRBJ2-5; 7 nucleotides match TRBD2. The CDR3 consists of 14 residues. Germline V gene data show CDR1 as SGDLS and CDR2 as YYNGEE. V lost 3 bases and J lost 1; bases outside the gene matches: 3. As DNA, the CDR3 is TGTGCCAGCAGCGGGGAGGGCCTCCAAGAGACCCAGTACTTC. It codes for CASSGEGLQETQYF.

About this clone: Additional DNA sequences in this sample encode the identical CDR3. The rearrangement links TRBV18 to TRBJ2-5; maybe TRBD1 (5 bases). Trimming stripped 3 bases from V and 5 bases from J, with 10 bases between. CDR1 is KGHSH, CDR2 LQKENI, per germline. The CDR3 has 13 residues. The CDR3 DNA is TGTGCCAGCTCACCCGCAGGGTCGGAGACCCAGTACTTC. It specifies CASSPAGSETQYF. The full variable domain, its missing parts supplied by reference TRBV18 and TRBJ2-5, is NAGVMQNPRHLVRRRGQEARLRCSPMKGHSHVYWYRQLPEEGLKFMVYLQKENIIDESGMPKERFSAEFPKEGPSILRIQQVVRGDSAAYFCASSPAGSETQYFGPGTRLLVL.

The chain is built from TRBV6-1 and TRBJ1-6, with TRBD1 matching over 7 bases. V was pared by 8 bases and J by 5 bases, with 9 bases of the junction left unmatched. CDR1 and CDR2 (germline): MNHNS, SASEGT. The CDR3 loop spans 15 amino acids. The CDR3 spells CASSYEGQNNSPLHF. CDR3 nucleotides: TGTGCCAGCTCCTACGAGGGACAGAATAATTCACCCCTCCACTTT.

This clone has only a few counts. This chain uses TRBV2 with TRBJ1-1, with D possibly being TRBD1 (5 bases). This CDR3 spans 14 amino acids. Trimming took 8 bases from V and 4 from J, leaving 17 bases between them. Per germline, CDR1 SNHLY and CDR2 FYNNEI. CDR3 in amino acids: CASGGNTLFTEAFF. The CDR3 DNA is TGTGCCAGCGGGGGGAACACGTTGTTCACTGAAGCTTTCTTT.

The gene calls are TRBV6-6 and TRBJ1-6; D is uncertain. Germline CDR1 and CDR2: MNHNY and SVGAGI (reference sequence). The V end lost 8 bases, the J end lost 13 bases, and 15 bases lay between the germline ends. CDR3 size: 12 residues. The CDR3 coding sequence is TGTGCCAGCGGTCGGCCCGCCTCGCCCCTCCACTTT. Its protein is CASGRPASPLHF.